The rows below give T cell receptor beta chains drawn from one sample of a study of T cells expressing NK-cell markers. TCRdb processed the 5' RACE reads again and assigns one entry to each CDR3 protein, with no DNA. This repertoire includes 150,000 or so distinct CDR3 sequences. The sequenced material came from blood T cells: a sorted CD56 or NKG2C T cell subset, CD4+ or CD8+ T cells, or bulk PBMC T cells (not recorded which). These receptor sequences come from a woman aged 45 to 65 in good health. Both conserved end residues are part of each CDR3. Fields, in order: J gene, V gene, CDR3 protein.

J: TRBJ2-5; V: TRBV3-1; CDR3: CASSSPGLAGRGETQYF
J: TRBJ2-3; V: TRBV5-1; CDR3: CASSLGDKFSEDTQYF
J: TRBJ2-7; V: TRBV27; CDR3: CASSLSSLHEQYF
J: TRBJ2-7; V: TRBV5-5; CDR3: CASKRTSSYEQYF
J: TRBJ2-1; V: TRBV6-1; CDR3: CASSESSRVAGRVEQFF
J: TRBJ2-3; V: TRBV12-3/TRBV12-4; CDR3: CASSLSDTQYF
J: TRBJ2-2; V: TRBV21-1; CDR3: CSGPTNTGELFF
J: TRBJ2-3; V: TRBV7-9; CDR3: CASSPKLDTDTQYF
J: TRBJ2-1; V: TRBV11-3; CDR3: CASRLRDRGLDEQFF
J: TRBJ2-2; V: TRBV20-1; CDR3: CSSVMNTGELFF
J: TRBJ1-2; V: TRBV29-1; CDR3: CSVEEGLRGDGYTF
J: TRBJ2-1; V: TRBV27; CDR3: CASSLSRVGYNEQFF
J: TRBJ1-2; V: TRBV29-1; CDR3: CSVDYSDLNYGYTF
J: TRBJ2-7; V: TRBV4-1; CDR3: CASSQDRPVGYEQYF
J: TRBJ1-1; V: TRBV4-1; CDR3: CASSRQGGAEAFF
J: TRBJ2-6; V: TRBV4-1; CDR3: CASSQGGGGYDYAGANVLTF
J: TRBJ1-1; V: TRBV5-6; CDR3: CASSLGGSDTEAFF
J: TRBJ2-5; V: TRBV12-3/TRBV12-4; CDR3: CASSIHASGRTQETQYF